This T cell receptor beta chain was found in a study of shared clonotypes between healthy human individuals. Regarding the study as a whole: Sequencing depth was expected to influence donor clonotype sharing. When compared with the clonotypes that were shared by all four sorted-subset donors, the non-shared clonotypes turned out to have lower generation probabilities.

As regards this clone: Its antigen is not identified.

Profiling relied on immunoSEQ multiplex PCR, and the TCRdb table lists in-frame clones only, not all of them. The sample lists approximately 400,000 clones; roughly 96% were seen once. What was sequenced was memory CD8+ T cells sorted from blood. Subset indicated: CD45RO+ cells pooled with CCR7-negative TemRA cells. This TCR derives from a young man in good health.

The CDR3 region has the DNA TGCGCCAGCAGCCAGGCGGGAGCCTACACCGGGGAGCTGTTTTTT. Its translation is CASSQAGAYTGELFF. The J gene is TRBJ2-2, the V gene TRBV4-1; 7 nucleotides agree with TRBD2. The CDR3 has 15 residues. The V and J ends lost 3 bases and 3 bases, in that order; junction bases with no gene match: 4. CDR1 and CDR2 (germline): MGHRA, YSYEKL.